This T cell receptor (beta chain) was observed in a study of blood T cell repertoires in COVID-19. About the study: Researchers got acute and convalescent COVID-19 samples from the United States, Italy and Spain. The cDNA or gDNA used as material had been derived from T cells, B-cell-depleted T cells, or PBMCs.

Participant ages covered roughly 18 to 89 years across about 25 US areas. Either two negative PCRs, clearance, or symptom resolution qualified Cohort 3 donors as recovered. This clone turned up a few times. There are 14 residues in the CDR3. Per germline, CDR1 MDHEN and CDR2 SYDVKM. V was pared by 3 bases and J by 1 base, with 3 bases of the junction left unmatched. Sequencing used immunoSEQ multiplex PCR; TCRdb keeps in-frame clones, though not all of them. Of around 250,000 clones in the sample, 86% are singletons; the top ten hold roughly 1.9%. The chain links TRBV28 to TRBJ2-7; 7 bases line up with TRBD2. This clonotype originated in a woman aged 45-65 years who had recovered from COVID-19. Material: PBMCs or T cells enriched from blood (not recorded which). In DNA, the CDR3 is TGTGCCAGCAGTTTTTTGGGGGGGTCCTACGAGCAGTACTTC. Translation gives CASSFLGGSYEQYF.